The 8 T cell receptor beta chains listed next were all sequenced from one sample in a study of T cells in Graves' hyperthyroidism and ophthalmopathy. TCR beta CDR3 sequences were amplified from RNA transcripts. Primed by the HTBI set, a first-round RT-PCR was run on the TCR CDR3. TCRdb used MiXCR to reprocess the multiplex PCR reads, holding one entry per CDR3 protein. Among roughly 420,000 distinct CDR3 sequences listed, roughly 14% were seen once. Sequencing was performed on blood. These receptors came from a woman between 18 and 29 years old with Graves' hyperthyroidism.

This clonotype was counted ten times or more. The rearrangement joins TRBV2 to TRBJ1-1, with D tentatively TRBD1 (5 bases). CDR1 and CDR2 (germline): SNHLY, FYNNEI. The CDR3 has 14 amino acids. V was cut by 6 bases and J by 0 bases, with 11 bases left in between. The CDR3 is CASRPDTMNTEAFF. CDR3 sequence (DNA): TGTGCCAGCAGACCGGACACCATGAACACTGAAGCTTTCTTT. The variable domain in full, with the rest retrieved from reference TRBV2 and TRBJ1-1, is EPEVTQTPSHQVTQMGQEVILRCVPISNHLYFYWYRQILGQKVEFLVSFYNNEISEKSEIFDDQFSVERPDGSNFTLKIRSTKLEDSAMYFCASRPDTMNTEAFFGQGTRLTVV.

This clonotype was detected only a few times. V gene TRBV18 combines with J gene TRBJ1-2, with 10 bases aligning to TRBD1. CDR1 and CDR2 from the germline V gene are KGHSH and LQKENI. V shed 0 bases and J 3 bases; nucleotides not matched to a gene: 10. The CDR3 has 18 amino acids. In DNA form, the CDR3 reads TGTGCCAGCTCACCACCATGTGACAGGGGGCGCATTGACTATGGCTACACCTTC. Translation: CASSPPCDRGRIDYGYTF.

This clonotype has only a few counts. The J gene is TRBJ1-5, the V gene TRBV7-9; D is unresolved. The CDR3 runs 13 residues. Trimming removed 2 bases at V and 4 bases at J, with 6 bases between. Germline CDR1 and CDR2: SEHNR and FQNEAQ (reference sequence). As DNA, the CDR3 is TGTGCCAGCAGCTTAACAGTGAATCAGCCCCAGCATTTT. It encodes CASSLTVNQPQHF. The variable domain in full, with the rest retrieved from reference TRBV7-9 and TRBJ1-5, is DTGVSQNPRHKITKRGQNVTFRCDPISEHNRLYWYRQTLGQGPEFLTYFQNEAQLEKSRLLSDRFSAERPKGSFSTLEIQRTEQGDSAMYLCASSLTVNQPQHFGDGTRLSIL.

Worth noting for this clonotype: A read error is possible here, since a much larger clone lies one base away. This CDR3 fails to terminate in the conserved phenylalanine or tryptophan, so it likely reflects a read error. The chain combines TRBV20-1 with TRBJ1-1; D perhaps matches TRBD1 (5 bases). The CDR3 is 14 residues long. CDR1 and CDR2 (germline): DFQATT, SNEGSKA (reference sequence). V lost 1 base and J 4 bases, leaving 13 bases between the germline ends. CDR3 DNA: TGCAGTGCTAGAGCGTGGGGGGGAGGCACTGAAGCTTTCCTT. Translating gives CSARAWGGGTEAFL.

Ten or more counts support this clonotype. The chain joins TRBV5-1 to TRBJ2-1; no clear D. Germline CDR1 reads SGHRS; CDR2 reads YFSETQ. V shed 4 bases and J shed 8 bases, with 10 bases lying between them. The CDR3 consists of 12 residues. The CDR3 DNA follows: TGCGCCAGCAGCGTTCCAGCAGATGAGCAGTTCTTC. Translation: CASSVPADEQFF. The full variable domain, in which reference TRBV5-1 and TRBJ2-1 provide the parts outside the CDR3, is KAGVTQTPRYLIKTRGQQVTLSCSPISGHRSVSWYQQTPGQGLQFLFEYFSETQRNKGNFPGRFSGRQFSNSRSEMNVSTLELGDSALYLCASSVPADEQFFGPGTRLTVL.

Only a few counts were recorded for this clonotype. This chain joins TRBV2 and TRBJ1-4, with 7 positions matching TRBD1. The length of the CDR3 is 12 residues. Germline trimming cut 6 bases from V and 10 bases from J; bases unmatched to any gene: 5. CDR1 and CDR2 (germline): SNHLY, FYNNEI. In nucleotides, the CDR3 is TGTGCCAGCAGGTCGGACAGGTCAAAACTGTTTTTT. As protein: CASRSDRSKLFF. Together with reference TRBV2 and TRBJ1-4, the CDR3 gives the full variable domain: EPEVTQTPSHQVTQMGQEVILRCVPISNHLYFYWYRQILGQKVEFLVSFYNNEISEKSEIFDDQFSVERPDGSNFTLKIRSTKLEDSAMYFCASRSDRSKLFFGSGTQLSVL.

V is TRBV7-8 and J is TRBJ2-5; 11 bases agree with TRBD1. The CDR3 is made up of 14 amino acids. CDR1 and CDR2 from the germline V gene are SGHVS and FQNEAQ. Trimming took 5 bases from V and 6 from J; bases not matched to a gene: 5. The CDR3 DNA reads as TGTGCCAGCAGCACGGGACAGGGGGGGAAGACCCAGTACTTC. Its translation is CASSTGQGGKTQYF.

This clonotype was detected only once. The V gene is TRBV6-1, the J gene TRBJ1-1; a weak D match, TRBD1 (6 bases). Germline V CDR1 and CDR2: MNHNS, SASEGT. The CDR3 consists of 13 residues. Trimming removed 1 base from V and 5 bases from J, with 8 bases in between. CDR3 nucleotide sequence: TGTGCCAGCAGTGAAGGAGGGACAACTGAAGCTTTCTTT. Its translation is CASSEGGTTEAFF.